This note documents a single T cell receptor beta chain sequence. As yet, its antigen is unknown. Time point specified: baseline pretreatment blood. Noted treatment: 15 Gy SBRT to primary tumor, nephrectomy 4 weeks later. Blood was sampled at baseline, 2 weeks and 4 weeks after SBRT. This renal cell carcinoma was of the clear cell type. The assay was immunoSEQ multiplex PCR, and TCRdb's table has in-frame clones only and misses some. The sample has some 95,000 clones; 75% to 90% are singletons. CDR1 is SGHDN and CDR2 is FVKESK in the germline V gene. This CDR3 comprises 13 residues. V was cut by 0 bases and J by 5 bases, with 8 bases left in between. The record originates from a study of radiation and T cells in renal cell carcinoma. The study, taken as a whole, reports: Baseline intratumoral clonotype presence is unknown without pretreatment biopsies. In blood, top tumor clones expanded by 2 weeks, shrinking by 4.

The sequenced sample was blood, obtained from a patient whose treatment included radiotherapy and nephrectomy. The chain has TRBV14 and TRBJ2-7; D remains unclear. The source is a man aged 45-60 years with renal cell carcinoma. The CDR3 nucleotides read TGTGCCAGCAGCCAAGATATTAAGGACGAGCAGTACTTC. It encodes CASSQDIKDEQYF.